This is a list of T cell receptor beta chains from one sample in a study of spatial heterogeneity in lung cancer. Via MiXCR, TCRdb re-called the 5' RACE reads, giving one row per CDR3 protein. Among 50,000 to 65,000 distinct CDR3 sequences listed, about 8% were seen once. The sequencing here drew on PBMCs, taken at surgery. The receptors stem from a female donor with early-stage non-small cell lung cancer. Both conserved end residues are part of each CDR3. D genes are given only for firm matches. Some rows have no size entry. The others give once, few or many, or a class for an expanded clone.

size	V	J	D	CDR3	DNA
many	TRBV7-9	TRBJ1-4	.	CASSPHGEKLFF	TGTGCCAGCAGCCCCCATGGGGAAAAACTGTTTTTT
few	TRBV6-5	TRBJ1-2	.	CASKGERVANYGYTF	TGTGCCAGCAAGGGAGAACGGGTAGCTAACTATGGCTACACCTTC
few	TRBV10-3	TRBJ1-6	.	CAISEHDPGSNSPLHF	TGTGCCATCAGTGAGCACGACCCAGGGAGTAATTCACCCCTCCACTTT
.	TRBV6-4	TRBJ2-3	.	CASSERRGPTDTQYF	TGTGCCAGCAGTGAAAGGCGGGGGCCTACAGATACGCAGTATTTT
many	TRBV10-3	TRBJ1-2	.	CAISERGLDGYTF	TGTGCCATCAGTGAGCGAGGGTTAGATGGCTACACCTTC
many	TRBV27	TRBJ1-2	.	CASSLTAAYGYTF	TGTGCCAGCAGTTTAACCGCCGCATATGGCTACACCTTC
few	TRBV19	TRBJ1-5	.	CASSMTGSQPQHF	TGTGCCAGTAGTATGACGGGGTCTCAGCCCCAGCATTTT
many	TRBV12-3/TRBV12-4	TRBJ2-5	.	CASSFRREDQETQYF	TGTGCCAGCAGTTTTCGGAGGGAGGACCAAGAGACCCAGTACTTC
many	TRBV6-5	TRBJ2-3	TRBD2	CVTAGEVTDTQYF	TGTGTTACCGCGGGGGAAGTCACAGATACGCAGTATTTT
.	TRBV10-3	TRBJ1-2	TRBD1	CAISLTGNGYTF	TGTGCCATCAGCCTGACAGGGAATGGCTACACCTTC
many	TRBV5-1	TRBJ2-5	.	CASSLVETQYF	TGCGCCAGCAGCTTGGTGGAGACCCAGTACTTC
many	TRBV12-3/TRBV12-4	TRBJ1-1	.	CASSVGGTLNTEAFF	TGTGCCAGCAGCGTAGGGGGGACATTGAACACTGAAGCTTTCTTT
many	TRBV12-3/TRBV12-4	TRBJ1-2	.	CASNGGQYGYTF	TGTGCCAGCAACGGGGGACAATATGGCTACACCTTC
many	TRBV7-7	TRBJ2-5	.	CASSAAGWQETQYF	TGTGCCAGCAGCGCGGCCGGGTGGCAAGAGACCCAGTACTTC
.	TRBV15	TRBJ2-3	.	CATSRADIKHTDTQYF	TGTGCCACCAGCAGGGCGGACATAAAACACACAGATACGCAGTATTTT
.	TRBV24-1	TRBJ2-1	TRBD1	CATSDPRQGGFDEQFF	TGTGCCACCAGTGACCCTCGACAGGGTGGGTTCGATGAGCAGTTCTTC
.	TRBV27	TRBJ1-2	TRBD1	CASSRDRNYGYTF	TGTGCCAGCTCCAGGGACAGAAACTATGGCTACACCTTC
few	TRBV28	TRBJ1-2	TRBD1	CASSKQGDGYTF	TGTGCCAGCAGTAAACAGGGGGATGGCTACACCTTC
few	TRBV20-1	TRBJ2-1	TRBD1	CSAPGQAHYNEQFF	TGCAGTGCCCCGGGACAGGCTCACTACAATGAGCAGTTCTTC
few	TRBV7-9	TRBJ1-6	.	CASSAGTDNSPLHF	TGTGCCAGCAGCGCAGGGACCGATAATTCACCCCTCCACTTT
.	TRBV12-3/TRBV12-4	TRBJ2-2	.	CASSLGQYVTGELFF	TGTGCCAGCAGTTTGGGGCAGTATGTCACCGGGGAGCTGTTTTTT